The T cell receptor (beta chain) described here comes from a study of blood T cell repertoires in COVID-19. This clone was seen only a few times. This table comes from immunoSEQ multiplex PCR, and its TCRdb copy is limited to in-frame clones, with some not included. The table lists roughly 84,000 clones, approximately 80% of them singletons. This receptor was obtained from a woman aged 40 to 50 with active or convalescent COVID-19. The sample consisted of peripheral blood.

In DNA, the CDR3 is TGTGCCAGCAGCTTAGGGGGGACAGGGACAGACGAGCAGTACTTC. Translating it yields CASSLGGTGTDEQYF. The chain recombines TRBV7-9 with TRBJ2-7; 9 positions match TRBD1. The CDR3 has 15 amino acids. V trimming: 1 base; J trimming: 5 bases; junction bases outside the gene matches: 6. CDR1 SEHNR and CDR2 FQNEAQ come from the germline V gene (reference sequence).